The entry below gives a single T cell receptor (beta chain) sequence along with its context. This entry is derived from a study of blood T cell repertoires in COVID-19. Whole-study context: The analysed material was cDNA or gDNA that came from T cells, B-cell-depleted T cells, or PBMCs.

TCRdb's table, derived via immunoSEQ multiplex PCR, lists solely in-frame clones and lacks some. The profile shows 70,000 to 85,000 clones, roughly nine tenths of them singletons. The germline V gene encodes CDR1 ENHRY and CDR2 SYGVKD. After removal of 4 bases from V and 3 bases from J, the junction contained 9 bases not matched to a gene. This CDR3 is 16 amino acids long. The chain is built from TRBV10-3 and TRBJ2-3, with 8 bases identical to TRBD1. The sample consisted of peripheral blood. This sequence was found in a human donor in a cohort sampled during active COVID-19. DNA for the CDR3: TGTGCCATCAGTGGGGCGACAGGGGTTGAGACAGATACGCAGTATTTT. It is translated as CAISGATGVETDTQYF.